Listed below are T cell receptor beta chains from one sample, sequenced in a study of PD-1 blockade in mismatch repair-deficient tumors. TCRdb's table, derived via immunoSEQ multiplex PCR, lists solely in-frame clones and lacks some. The sample lists under 150,000 clones, 85% to 90% occurring once. The sample was peripheral blood, taken 44 weeks after starting pembrolizumab. Source of these receptors: an adult with mismatch repair-deficient cancer. CDR3s include the opening cysteine and the closing phenylalanine or tryptophan. A D gene is named only where the DNA matches it firmly. A clone size is listed for some rows: how often the clone was seen (once, few, many), or a class if it is expanded.

size	D	V	J	CDR3	DNA
once	-	TRBV11-3	TRBJ2-7	CASSLVRPREISYEQYF	TGTGCCAGCAGCTTAGTACGGCCTAGGGAAATCTCTTACGAGCAGTACTTC
-	TRBD2	TRBV6-1	TRBJ2-7	CASSIDGRAWYEQYF	TGTGCCAGCAGCATCGACGGGAGGGCCTGGTACGAGCAGTACTTC
-	-	TRBV7-9	TRBJ2-2	CASSRDVNGELFF	TGTGCCAGCAGCAGGGACGTAAATGGGGAGCTGTTTTTT
-	TRBD2	TRBV5-6	TRBJ2-1	CASSSLTSGSNEQFF	TGTGCCAGCAGCTCTCTGACTAGCGGGAGCAATGAGCAGTTCTTC
-	-	TRBV19	TRBJ2-6	CASTFSGSGANVLTF	TGTGCCAGTACCTTCTCCGGCTCTGGGGCCAACGTCCTGACTTTC
-	-	TRBV29-1	TRBJ2-3	CSVGRGEWVTTQYF	TGCAGCGTTGGTCGTGGGGAGTGGGTGACTACGCAGTATTTT
-	TRBD1	TRBV5-8	TRBJ1-2	CASSYMGRGGYTF	TGTGCCAGCAGCTATATGGGCAGGGGGGGCTACACCTTC
-	TRBD2	TRBV19	TRBJ2-1	CASRGIAGADYNEQFF	TGTGCCAGTAGGGGTATAGCGGGAGCGGACTACAATGAGCAGTTCTTC
-	TRBD2	TRBV10-3	TRBJ2-2	CAISGDFLGLAGTGELFF	TGTGCCATCAGTGGGGACTTTTTGGGACTAGCGGGAACCGGGGAGCTGTTTTTT
-	TRBD2	TRBV29-1	TRBJ2-1	CSVESYLTSGRARNEQFF	TGCAGCGTTGAAAGTTACTTGACTAGCGGGAGGGCCAGGAATGAGCAGTTCTTC
few	TRBD1	TRBV7-9	TRBJ2-7	CASSTHRQGLDHEQYF	TGTGCCAGCAGCACCCATAGACAGGGATTGGATCACGAGCAGTACTTC
-	-	TRBV13	TRBJ2-5	CASSLDQETQYF	TGTGCCAGCAGCTTAGACCAAGAGACCCAGTACTTC
-	-	TRBV7-9	TRBJ2-1	CASSFGEQFF	TGTGCCAGCAGCTTTGGTGAGCAGTTCTTC
-	TRBD2	TRBV27	TRBJ2-3	CASSLGLATDTQYF	TGTGCCAGCAGTTTGGGACTAGCGACAGATACGCAGTATTTT
-	-	TRBV15	TRBJ2-1	CATSRGTAYEQFF	TGTGCCACCAGCAGAGGGACAGCTTATGAGCAGTTCTTC
-	TRBD1	TRBV6-5	TRBJ2-7	CASSPGQGTWDEQYF	TGTGCCAGCAGCCCGGGACAGGGCACATGGGACGAGCAGTACTTC
few	-	TRBV25-1	TRBJ2-7	CASSEYVGSDYEQYF	TGTGCCAGCAGTGAATATGTGGGTTCCGACTACGAGCAGTACTTC
-	-	TRBV5-1	TRBJ2-1	CASSSVYNEQFF	TGCGCCAGCAGCTCCGTTTACAATGAGCAGTTCTTC
-	-	TRBV7-9	TRBJ2-1	CASSWTADNEQFF	TGTGCCAGCAGCTGGACAGCGGACAATGAGCAGTTCTTC
-	TRBD2	TRBV28	TRBJ2-5	CASSLAGLGETQYF	TGTGCCAGCAGTTTAGCGGGACTAGGGGAGACCCAGTACTTC